This T cell receptor beta chain was found in a study of beta chain features in type 1 diabetes. Regarding the study as a whole: High-TCR-expressing cells could be over-represented by cDNA sequencing. TCRB CDR3s from Type 1 diabetes patients were moderately but significantly shorter in all four CD4+ subsets. In these data, an HLA type influence on TCRB rearrangement remained unresolved.

This CDR3 comprises 16 residues. From germline, CDR1 is MGHRA and CDR2 YSYEKL. Trimming cost V 4 bases and J 8 bases, with 23 bases left between them. Each population that was sorted was more than 95% pure. Expressed TCRB transcripts were sequenced, since all the RNA that had been isolated was reverse transcribed. Generated by immunoSEQ multiplex PCR, the TCRdb table keeps only in-frame clones and is missing some. The top ten clones hold less than 0.09% of a sample with a few hundred thousand clones, 16% of them seen once. Worth noting for this clone: Its antigen remains unidentified.

The chain carries TRBV4-1 and TRBJ1-1; D may be TRBD1 (5 bases). Sequencing used naive CD4+ T cells from blood. The clonotype comes from a man under 40 with type 1 diabetes. CDR3 coding DNA: TGCGCCAGCAGCCGGAAGACTGAGGGGAGTCGGGGCGAAGCTTTCTTT. As protein: CASSRKTEGSRGEAFF.